Shown below are 2 T cell receptor beta chains from a single sample sequenced in a study of Ad26.COV2.S vaccination and SARS-CoV-2 variants. Data came from immunoSEQ multiplex PCR; TCRdb stores just in-frame clones and leaves some out. Of approximately 500,000 clones in the sample, approximately 90% were seen once. The treatment here: some 19 received Ad26.COV2.S at low or high dose, single or two shots; 5 received placebo; per-sample allocation not given. Day 63 after the first injection of vaccine or placebo was the sampling time. The sample in question was peripheral blood, obtained in a trial of Ad26.COV2.S vaccine versus placebo. All receptors come from a person between 18 and 59 years old who received the Ad26.COV2.S COVID-19 vaccine or a placebo.

The V and J genes are TRBV6-6 and TRBJ2-7, with D tentatively TRBD2 (6 bases). CDR1 is MNHNY and CDR2 is SVGAGI in the germline V gene (reference sequence). Trimming stripped 6 bases from V and 4 bases from J, with 10 bases between. The CDR3 consists of 12 residues. This chain's CDR3 is CASSMGGYEQYF. The CDR3 nucleotides are TGTGCCAGCAGCATGGGAGGTTACGAGCAGTACTTC.

The rearrangement uses TRBV7-8 and TRBJ2-7; D might be TRBD1 or TRBD2, each matching 6 bases. Per germline, CDR1 SGHVS and CDR2 FQNEAQ. CDR3 length: 14 residues. Trimming took off 0 bases at V and 4 bases at J, with 10 bases between the two ends. The CDR3 DNA is TGTGCCAGCAGCTTAGCAACAGGGAGGTACGAGCAGTACTTC. This codes for CASSLATGRYEQYF.